This T cell receptor (beta chain) was documented in a study of Ad26.COV2.S vaccination and SARS-CoV-2 variants. Study at large: Among those in the COV1001 Ad26.COV2.S trial arm was the donor. Once, or twice with 56 days between doses, Ad26.COV2.S was given intramuscularly.

Study-wide results and limits: Spike-specific TCR breadth was greater in vaccine than placebo recipients.

Clones were read by immunoSEQ multiplex PCR, and TCRdb kept only the in-frame ones, dropping some. This sample has 350,000 to 400,000 clones, with 89% found just once. This clone came up a few times. Its antigen is currently unknown. The sample holds other DNA sequences that translate to the same CDR3. As to treatment: around 19 received Ad26.COV2.S at low or high dose, single or two shots; 5 received placebo; per-sample allocation not given. Sample collection was performed on day 63 after the first vaccine or placebo injection. CDR1 and CDR2 (germline): SGHRS, YFSETQ. The CDR3 extends over 13 amino acids. Trimming removed 0 bases from V and 1 base from J, with 4 bases in between.

The clonotype originates from a person aged 18-60 years who received the Ad26.COV2.S COVID-19 vaccine or a placebo. Sequenced here: peripheral blood, sampled in a trial of Ad26.COV2.S vaccine versus placebo. The J gene is TRBJ1-1, the V gene TRBV5-1, with D unresolved. CDR3: CASSLGENTEAFF. The CDR3 DNA sequence: TGCGCCAGCAGCTTGGGAGAGAACACTGAAGCTTTCTTT.